A single sample gave rise to the 17 T cell receptor beta chains below, sequenced in a study of blood T cell repertoires in COVID-19. Produced via immunoSEQ multiplex PCR; TCRdb's table is partial and in-frame only. The sample records approximately 170,000 clones, 70% to 90% being singletons. Sequencing was performed on peripheral blood. The receptors were sampled from a woman aged 55-75 years with COVID-19, enrolled during active disease.

J is TRBJ2-7 and V is TRBV30, with a possible D match to TRBD1 (5 bases). The germline V gene has CDR1 GTSNPN and CDR2 SVGIG (reference sequence). Trimming removed 3 bases at V and 3 bases at J, with 18 bases between. The CDR3 consists of 15 residues. The CDR3 region has the DNA TGTGCCTGGAGCCCCCAGGGTATAAGGGTCTACGAGCAGTACTTC. This translates into CAWSPQGIRVYEQYF.

This chain uses TRBV7-9 with TRBJ1-2; TRBD1 aligns across 8 bases. This CDR3 contains 13 residues. Germline-derived CDR1 and CDR2 are SEHNR and FQNEAQ (reference sequence). Trimming cost V 6 bases and J 6 bases; bases outside gene matches: 6. The CDR3 nucleotides are TGTGCCAGCAGTTTGGACAGGGAGGATGGCTACACCTTC. Residues: CASSLDREDGYTF.

This clone was seen once. CDR3 amino acids: CAWSVLRELSGYTF. In DNA form, the CDR3 reads TGTGCCTGGAGTGTACTCAGGGAACTCTCTGGCTACACCTTC. The chain uses TRBV30 and TRBJ1-2, with D possibly being TRBD1 (5 bases). Germline V CDR1 and CDR2: GTSNPN, SVGIG (reference sequence). Trimming took off 0 bases at V and 7 bases at J, with 15 bases between the two ends. This CDR3 is 14 amino acids long.

The gene calls are TRBV5-6 and TRBJ2-1; no firm D call. The CDR3 consists of 12 residues. Germline V lookup: CDR1 SGHDT, CDR2 YYEEEE. V dropped 2 bases and J dropped 7 bases, with 7 bases sitting between them. CDR3 sequence (DNA): TGTGCCAGCAGCTTCGAACGGAATGAGCAGTTCTTC. It specifies CASSFERNEQFF. The entire variable domain, with the rest obtained from reference TRBV5-6 and TRBJ2-1, is as follows: DAGVTQSPTHLIKTRGQQVTLRCSPKSGHDTVSWYQQALGQGPQFIFQYYEEEERQRGNFPDRFSGHQFPNYSSELNVNALLLGDSALYLCASSFERNEQFFGPGTRLTVL.

The V call is TRBV7-9, the J call TRBJ1-1, with TRBD1 as a possible D gene (5 bases). The CDR3 is made up of 16 amino acids. V shed 5 bases and J shed 0 bases, with 16 bases lying between them. Germline loops: CDR1 SEHNR, CDR2 FQNEAQ (reference sequence). The CDR3 region is CASSHPRGYLNTEAFF. CDR3 nucleotides: TGTGCCAGCAGCCACCCCCGGGGGTACCTGAACACTGAAGCTTTCTTT. Drawing the rest from reference TRBV7-9 and TRBJ1-1, the complete variable domain is DTGVSQNPRHKITKRGQNVTFRCDPISEHNRLYWYRQTLGQGPEFLTYFQNEAQLEKSRLLSDRFSAERPKGSFSTLEIQRTEQGDSAMYLCASSHPRGYLNTEAFFGQGTRLTVV.

The chain is built from TRBV11-2 and TRBJ1-2; D is unclear. Germline-derived CDR1 and CDR2 are SGHAT and FQNNGV. The V end lost 5 bases, the J end lost 2 bases, and 9 bases lay between the germline ends. This CDR3 contains 13 residues. The CDR3 DNA sequence: TGTGCCAGCAGCCGTAACAGCAACTATGGCTACACCTTC. Translation gives CASSRNSNYGYTF.

The chain has TRBV18 and TRBJ2-4, with D perhaps matching TRBD1 (6 bases). V gave up 3 bases and J gave up 0 bases, with 9 bases separating them. Germline V gene lookup returns CDR1 KGHSH and CDR2 LQKENI. There are 15 residues in the CDR3. CDR3 amino acids: CASSPGTLAKNIQYF. CDR3 bases: TGTGCCAGCTCACCTGGGACACTAGCCAAAAACATTCAGTACTTC.

The gene calls are TRBV29-1 and TRBJ1-1; D unresolved. V lost 7 bases, J lost 5 bases, and 17 bases lay in between. This CDR3 contains 13 residues. Germline CDR1 is SQVTM and CDR2 is ANQGSEA. CDR3 protein: CSGSGGGGTEAFF. The CDR3 nucleotides are TGCAGCGGATCAGGTGGCGGAGGGACTGAAGCTTTCTTT.

The gene calls are TRBV5-1 and TRBJ1-4, with a tentative D call TRBD1 (6 bases). Germline V gene data show CDR1 as SGHRS and CDR2 as YFSETQ. This CDR3 has 15 residues. The germline V and J ends were trimmed by 0 bases and 8 bases, with 14 bases remaining between them. As DNA, the CDR3 is TGCGCCAGCAGCTTGGTTACAGGGTCTCGGGAAAAACTGTTTTTT. It translates to CASSLVTGSREKLFF. Supplemented by reference TRBV5-1 and TRBJ1-4, the full variable domain reads KAGVTQTPRYLIKTRGQQVTLSCSPISGHRSVSWYQQTPGQGLQFLFEYFSETQRNKGNFPGRFSGRQFSNSRSEMNVSTLELGDSALYLCASSLVTGSREKLFFGSGTQLSVL.

The chain joins TRBV4-2 to TRBJ2-2; 7 bases align to TRBD1. V lost 4 bases, J lost 6 bases, and 8 bases stayed unmatched. This CDR3 has 15 residues. In germline, CDR1 is LGHNA, CDR2 YNFKEQ. DNA for the CDR3: TGTGCCAGCAGCCGGGGGACAGCCAGACCCGGGGAGCTGTTTTTT. Translation: CASSRGTARPGELFF.

J is TRBJ1-2 and V is TRBV13; no firm D call. CDR3 length equals 14 residues. V gave up 5 bases and J gave up 8 bases, with 18 bases separating them. Per the germline V gene, CDR1 is PRHDT and CDR2 is FYEKMQ (reference sequence). CDR3 coding DNA: TGTGCCAGCAGCCCCCCCCTTGGGGAGCGCGGCTACACCTTC. Amino acid sequence: CASSPPLGERGYTF.

V usage is TRBV7-2 and J usage is TRBJ1-2; TRBD1 matches at 8 bases. Germline CDR1 reads SGHTA; CDR2 reads FQGNSA. J was trimmed by 4 bases and V by 5 bases; bases with no gene match: 9. The CDR3 has 15 residues. CDR3 sequence reads: CASSQETGAGYGYTF. The CDR3 region has the DNA TGTGCCAGCAGCCAAGAGACAGGGGCGGGCTATGGCTACACCTTC.

This clone was seen only a few times. The CDR3 coding sequence is TGCAGTGCTAGTATGGACGGGGGGGATTTCAAGCGGGAGATTGAGACCCAGTACTTC. Amino acid sequence: CSASMDGGDFKREIETQYF. J is TRBJ2-5 and V is TRBV20-1, with 8 bases fitting TRBD2. This CDR3 comprises 19 residues. Unmatched junction bases numbered 23, after V lost 3 bases and J lost 5 bases. Germline V gene sequence: CDR1 DFQATT, CDR2 SNEGSKA (reference sequence).

This chain connects TRBV24-1 to TRBJ2-6; unclear D gene. V was trimmed by 2 bases and J by 0 bases, leaving 7 bases between them. CDR3 length: 16 amino acids. Germline V gene lookup returns CDR1 KGHDR and CDR2 SFDVKD. CDR3 region: CATSDSRISGANVLTF. CDR3 in DNA: TGTGCCACCAGTGATTCTCGTATCTCTGGGGCCAACGTCCTGACTTTC.

The chain links TRBV29-1 to TRBJ1-3; D remains ambiguous. Germline assignment: CDR1 SQVTM and CDR2 ANQGSEA. This CDR3 is 9 amino acids long. V lost 8 bases and J lost 9, with 8 bases in between. The CDR3 sequence is CSFASTIYF. In DNA form, the CDR3 reads TGCAGCTTCGCCAGCACCATATATTTT.

This chain joins TRBV15 and TRBJ1-1, with D possibly matching TRBD1 (6 bases). The V end was cut by 0 bases, the J end by 1 base, with 9 bases between. This CDR3 contains 15 residues. CDR1 and CDR2 (germline): LNHNV, YYDKDF (reference sequence). The CDR3: CATSREGTRNTEAFF. DNA of the CDR3: TGTGCCACCAGCAGAGAAGGGACAAGGAACACTGAAGCTTTCTTT.

The chain combines TRBV19 with TRBJ1-2; D unresolved. Germline lookup yields CDR1 LNHDA and CDR2 SQIVND (reference sequence). The germline V and J ends were trimmed by 3 bases and 13 bases, with 12 bases remaining between them. The CDR3 is 11 amino acids. CDR3 in DNA: TGTGCCAGTAGTATGAACGATGGGCCCACCTTC. Translation gives CASSMNDGPTF.